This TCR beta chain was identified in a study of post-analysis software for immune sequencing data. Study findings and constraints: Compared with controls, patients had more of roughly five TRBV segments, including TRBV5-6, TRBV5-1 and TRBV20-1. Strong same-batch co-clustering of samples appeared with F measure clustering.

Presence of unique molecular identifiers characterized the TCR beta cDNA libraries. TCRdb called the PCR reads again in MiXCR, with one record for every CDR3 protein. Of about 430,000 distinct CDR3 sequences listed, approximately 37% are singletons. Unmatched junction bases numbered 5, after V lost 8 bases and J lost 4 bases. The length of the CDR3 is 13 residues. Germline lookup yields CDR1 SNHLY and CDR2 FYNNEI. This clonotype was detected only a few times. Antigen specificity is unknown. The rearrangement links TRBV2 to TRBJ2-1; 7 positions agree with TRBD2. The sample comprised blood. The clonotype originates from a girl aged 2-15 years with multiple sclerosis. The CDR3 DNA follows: TGTGCCAGCCGAGCTAGCGGTTACAATGAGCAGTTCTTC. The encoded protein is CASRASGYNEQFF.